The entry that follows covers one TCR beta chain sequence. Authors' analysis steps: Reference gene primer amplification yielded estimated nucleated cell counts. This table comes from immunoSEQ multiplex PCR, and its TCRdb copy is limited to in-frame clones, with some not included. V, J and clone size are those of that table, while D and trimming were read from the DNA. The sample lists roughly 240,000 clones; around 83% were seen once. These data come from a study of blood T cell repertoires in COVID-19. Study-level background: The study drew acute and convalescent COVID-19 samples from the United States, Italy and Spain. Sample material is recorded as cDNA or gDNA derived from T cells, B-cell-depleted T cells, or PBMCs.

The germline V gene has CDR1 LGHNA and CDR2 YSLEER. Unmatched junction bases numbered 4, after V lost 1 base and J lost 5 bases. CDR3 length: 14 amino acids. Sequenced material: peripheral blood. This receptor was obtained from a man younger than 30 with active or convalescent COVID-19. The rearrangement uses TRBV4-3 and TRBJ1-2, with TRBD1 matching over 7 bases. CDR3 amino acids: CASSQGTGAYGYTF. The CDR3, as DNA: TGCGCCAGCAGCCAAGGAACAGGGGCGTATGGCTACACCTTC.